This T cell receptor beta chain was captured by sequencing in a study of CXCR3-negative and CXCR3-positive naive CD8 T cells (dated by TCRdb to 2018 to 2020). Turning to the overall study: In total, 130 million or so TRB reads were obtained, which works out to roughly 1.5 +/- 0.3 million reads per library. For the TRBV-TRBJ cluster analysis, the naive subsets came from 5 donors, while the memory cells came from 3 donors. The diversity and physicochemical repertoire analyses included 11 donors pooled from two independent experiments.

Each CD8+ T cell subset was flow-sorted in triplicate, with roughly 310,000 cells per subset placed directly into RLT lysis buffer. Naive CD8+ T cells were defined stringently as CD45RO-CCR7+CD27+CD95- to exclude memory contaminants. Using standard density gradient centrifugation, peripheral blood mononuclear cells were isolated from buffy coats. A FACSAria III was used to flow-sort naive CD8+ T cells into CXCR3-negative and CXCR3-positive populations. Total RNA was extracted from sorted cells with an RNeasy Mini Kit. No count is recorded, though its frequency marks this clonotype as medium-sized (0.01 to 0.1%). Which antigen it targets is not known. TCRdb records NextSeq 550 as the sequencer. The Human TCR Profiling Kit (MiLaboratory) was used to make UMI-labeled 5' RACE TRB cDNA libraries. cDNA synthesis used the entire amount of extracted RNA, and PCR amplification then used the entire amount of cDNA produced. Libraries were prepared in parallel with an identical number of PCR cycles. The original pipeline was this. MIGEC and MiXCR extracted about 50,000 +/- 10,000 unique UMI-labeled TRB cDNA molecules per library, requiring at least two reads per UMI. On average, each library contained roughly 40,000 +/- 10,000 functional in-frame TRB CDR3 nucleotide clonotypes without stop codons. Diversity metrics, including normalized Shannon-Wiener and Chao1, were computed in VDJtools after downsampling to 5000 UMI-labeled TRB molecules per sample. Clonotype-size-weighted physicochemical properties of the central five CDR3 residues (interaction energy, strength, volume and Kidera factor 4) were computed in VDJtools. The reads went through TCRdb reprocessing, and each CDR3 protein sequence gets one entry with no DNA. TCRdb, not the original authors, processed these V and J calls. Per the sample table, the count is over 7,000 distinct CDR3 sequences. Jointly, the top ten make up approximately 1% of the sample.

Summary of the overall study and its limitations: TRB CDR3s from CXCR3-positive naive cells showed higher hydrophobicity (lower Kidera factor 4), lower energy, and higher strength and volume indices than CXCR3-negative naive cells. Similar TRBV-TRBJ usage was shown by naive CXCR3-negative and CXCR3-positive cells from the same donor, whereas distinct patterns were shown by memory cells. Repertoire diversity was comparably high in both naive subsets but much lower in memory CD8+ T cells. CXCR3 expression partially decreased after cryopreservation, so most assays used freshly isolated PBMCs. Because surface CD5, which has been linked to self-reactivity in mice, was comparable between naive subsets, TCR interaction strength was also inferred from TRB CDR3 physicochemical properties.

The CDR3, cysteine through phenylalanine, is 16 amino acids long. The nucleotide record is missing. CDR1 and CDR2 were assigned from the germline V gene as MNHEY and SVGAGI. Recombination linked TRBV6-5 to TRBJ2-7; the TCRdb call, TRBD2, lacks DNA for checking. Sequences were obtained from naive CXCR3- CD8+ T cells from blood. The cell subset or site tag for this specimen amounts to: CD45RO-CCR7+CD27+CD95- naive CD8+ T cells lacking CXCR3 (TNR3-). The clonotype comes from a human donor in good health. Some clones in this sample may be carry-over from other donors' samples. This receptor has the CDR3 CASMGSGTTNLDEQYF.